These 31 T cell receptor beta chains came from one sample sequenced in a study of blood T cell repertoires in COVID-19. The assay was immunoSEQ multiplex PCR, and TCRdb's table has in-frame clones only and misses some. The repertoire holds more than 50,000 clones, with over 80% as singletons. Source material: peripheral blood. These receptors all stem from an older woman with acute or convalescent COVID-19.

A single count supports this clone. This rearrangement joins TRBV15 to TRBJ1-4; 9 nucleotides match TRBD1. With 1 base clipped from V and 6 bases from J, the junction kept 0 bases outside the gene matches. There are 14 residues in the CDR3. CDR1 LNHNV and CDR2 YYDKDF come from the germline V gene (reference sequence). The CDR3 coding sequence is TGTGCCACCAGCAGAGGGACAGGGGATGAAAAACTGTTTTTT. Translated: CATSRGTGDEKLFF.

This chain links TRBV9 with TRBJ2-7, with 7 nucleotides matching TRBD2. The V gene end was trimmed by 2 bases and the J gene end by 5 bases; junction bases not matched to a gene: 10. This CDR3 region has 15 residues. Germline-derived CDR1 and CDR2 are SGDLS and YYNGEE. The CDR3 coding sequence is TGTGCCAGCAGCGTGCGTCCCGGGACTACGGACGAGCAGTACTTC. It yields the protein CASSVRPGTTDEQYF.

V usage is TRBV5-1 and J usage is TRBJ2-1; 14 bases are shared with TRBD2. The CDR3 spans 18 residues. Trimming at V came to 0 bases and at J to 7 bases, leaving 9 bases not matched to a gene. CDR1 and CDR2 from the germline V gene are SGHRS and YFSETQ. The CDR3 sequence is CASSLAPIGTSGRNEQFF. CDR3 nucleotide sequence: TGCGCCAGCAGCTTGGCTCCAATCGGGACTAGCGGGAGAAATGAGCAGTTCTTC.

This clone showed up just a few times. CDR3 DNA: TGTGCCATCAGTGACCAGGGACAGGCGGACTCCTACGAGCAGTACTTC. It specifies CAISDQGQADSYEQYF. This chain uses TRBV10-3 with TRBJ2-7; 8 nucleotides align to TRBD1. Germline V lookup: CDR1 ENHRY, CDR2 SYGVKD. The J segment lost 0 bases and the V segment lost 3 bases, leaving 7 bases of the junction unmatched. CDR3 length: 16 amino acids.

V and J are TRBV19 and TRBJ2-1; 11 nucleotides agree with TRBD2. The V segment lost 2 bases and the J segment 6 bases; nucleotides outside the gene matches: 3. Germline values: CDR1 LNHDA, CDR2 SQIVND (reference sequence). The length of the CDR3 is 15 residues. The CDR3 sequence is CASSILAGGGNEQFF. Here the CDR3 DNA reads TGTGCCAGTAGTATACTAGCGGGAGGAGGCAATGAGCAGTTCTTC.

V usage is TRBV10-3 and J usage is TRBJ1-1, with TRBD1 identical over 7 bases. Germline-derived CDR1 and CDR2 are ENHRY and SYGVKD. This CDR3 comprises 14 residues. Trimming took 6 bases from V and 2 from J; bases not matched to a gene: 6. DNA of the CDR3: TGTGCCATCAGCGGGACAGCTCTTAACACTGAAGCTTTCTTT. It translates to CAISGTALNTEAFF.

This clone came up a few times. The rearrangement uses TRBV3-1 (or the pseudogene TRBV3-2) and TRBJ1-1, with D maybe TRBD1 (6 bases). The CDR3 has 14 amino acids. Trimming pared 3 bases from V and 1 base from J, leaving 9 bases between. Germline CDR1 reads LGHDT; CDR2 reads YNNKEL (reference sequence). Written as DNA, the CDR3 is TGTGCCAGCAGCCAGCTGACAGGGAACACTGAAGCTTTCTTT. This gives the protein CASSQLTGNTEAFF.

The chain couples TRBV24-1 to TRBJ2-1; D gene uncertain. The CDR3 loop spans 13 amino acids. Trimming left V 5 bases short and J 9 bases short, with 13 bases between. In germline, CDR1 is KGHDR, CDR2 SFDVKD. For the CDR3, the DNA is TGTGCCACCAGTGCCCCGGTCACGGGTGAGCAGTTCTTC. Translating gives CATSAPVTGEQFF.

This clone was found a few times. J is TRBJ2-4 and V is TRBV2, with D perhaps TRBD1 (6 bases). The germline V and J ends were trimmed by 8 bases and 5 bases, with 10 bases remaining between them. This CDR3 comprises 12 residues. CDR1 is SNHLY, CDR2 FYNNEI, per germline. The CDR3 here is CASRQDENIQYF. DNA of the CDR3: TGTGCCAGCCGACAGGACGAAAACATTCAGTACTTC.

J is TRBJ2-5 and V is TRBV6-5; D is uncertain. The germline gives CDR1 MNHEY, CDR2 SVGAGI. Deletions cut 7 bases from V and 7 bases from J, with 13 bases between. This CDR3 region has 12 residues. CDR3 sequence reads: CASTSNPGTQYF. The CDR3 region has the DNA TGTGCCAGCACTTCGAACCCGGGGACCCAGTACTTC.

V is TRBV9 and J is TRBJ2-7, with 8 positions matching TRBD2. The CDR3 is 14 amino acids. V gave up 4 bases and J gave up 3 bases; unmatched junction bases: 6. Germline V CDR1 and CDR2: SGDLS, YYNGEE. The CDR3: CASSLLAGSYEQYF. In DNA, the CDR3 is TGTGCCAGCAGCCTCCTAGCGGGTAGCTACGAGCAGTACTTC.

The chain links TRBV29-1 to TRBJ2-7; 7 nucleotides match TRBD1. CDR1 is SQVTM, CDR2 ANQGSEA, per germline. The CDR3 covers 11 residues. With V trimmed by 7 bases and J by 5 bases, 5 bases remained unmatched. CDR3 sequence reads: CSAKGADEQYF. CDR3 DNA sequence: TGCAGCGCTAAGGGGGCGGACGAGCAGTACTTC.

The CDR3 nucleotides read TGCGCCAGCAGCCGAATTCCGGGGACTAGAGGTAACAATGAGCAGTTCTTC. Translation gives CASSRIPGTRGNNEQFF. The V and J genes are TRBV4-1 and TRBJ2-1, with TRBD2 matching 8 bases. The CDR3 runs to 17 residues. Per the germline V gene, CDR1 is MGHRA and CDR2 is YSYEKL. With V trimmed by 4 bases and J by 5 bases, 13 bases remained unmatched.

The CDR3: CASSPVLAKSRNEQFF. DNA of the CDR3: TGTGCCAGCAGCCCCGTCTTAGCTAAAAGTAGGAATGAGCAGTTCTTC. The chain recombines TRBV28 with TRBJ2-1; no clear D. The CDR3 contains 16 residues. Trimming cost V 6 bases and J 7 bases, with 22 bases left between them. The V gene's germline CDR1 is MDHEN and CDR2 SYDVKM.

This chain connects TRBV21-1 to TRBJ1-6; the table names TRBD1, a call not compared with the DNA. TRBV21-1 counts as a pseudogene. The CDR3 is 19 amino acids. CDR3 amino acids: CASSHRDRGISSYNSPLHF. DNA for the CDR3: TGTGCCAGCAGCCACCGGGACAGGGGGATCAGCTCCTATAATTCACCCCTCCACTTT.

The chain joins TRBV7-9 to TRBJ2-3; D not certain. Deletions cut 5 bases from V and 0 bases from J, with 9 bases between. CDR1 is SEHNR and CDR2 is FQNEAQ in the germline V gene (reference sequence). This CDR3 has 14 residues. The CDR3: CASSPSTSTDTQYF. DNA for the CDR3: TGTGCCAGCAGCCCCTCTACTAGCACAGATACGCAGTATTTT.

The chain carries TRBV15 and TRBJ1-5; weak D call: TRBD1 (5 bases). Germline V gives CDR1 LNHNV, CDR2 YYDKDF (reference sequence). The V and J ends lost 1 base and 7 bases respectively, with 11 bases between them. The CDR3 loop spans 14 amino acids. CDR3 sequence reads: CATSRVGGIQPQHF. CDR3 bases: TGTGCCACCAGCAGAGTCGGGGGGATCCAGCCCCAGCATTTT. Supplemented by reference TRBV15 and TRBJ1-5, the full variable domain reads DAMVIQNPRYQVTQFGKPVTLSCSQTLNHNVMYWYQQKSSQAPKLLFHYYDKDFNNEADTPDNFQSRRPNTSFCFLDIRSPGLGDTAMYLCATSRVGGIQPQHFGDGTRLSIL.

This chain links TRBV7-3 with TRBJ2-3; 10 nucleotides align to TRBD2. The CDR3 has 18 residues. The germline V gene encodes CDR1 SGHTA and CDR2 FQGTGA. V lost 0 bases to trimming and J lost 3 bases; unmatched junction nucleotides: 9. CDR3 sequence: CASSLTSSSGGPTDTQYF. DNA of the CDR3: TGTGCCAGCAGCTTAACATCCTCTAGCGGGGGCCCTACAGATACGCAGTATTTT.

This clone appeared a single time. CDR3 DNA: TGTGCCAGCTCACCGTACACAGGGCGCGAGAACTATGGCTACACCTTC. It is translated as CASSPYTGRENYGYTF. The J gene is TRBJ1-2, the V gene TRBV18; D possibly corresponds to TRBD1 (6 bases). V lost 3 bases and J lost 2, with 16 bases in between. Germline-derived CDR1 and CDR2 are KGHSH and LQKENI. The CDR3 length is 16 residues.

The chain combines TRBV27 with TRBJ2-7; 8 bases map to TRBD2. Germline trimming cut 3 bases from V and 4 bases from J; bases unmatched to any gene: 11. This CDR3 contains 16 residues. The germline CDR1 and CDR2 sequences are MNHEY and SMNVEV (reference sequence). The CDR3 region is CASSFRFRGGEYEQYF. The CDR3 coding sequence is TGTGCCAGCAGTTTCAGGTTCCGGGGGGGAGAGTACGAGCAGTACTTC.

CDR3 protein: CAWSVGGQGGTPLHF. The CDR3 nucleotides read TGTGCCTGGAGTGTTGGTGGGCAGGGGGGAACACCCCTCCACTTT. J is TRBJ1-6 and V is TRBV30, with 7 bases aligning to TRBD1. V trimming: 0 bases; J trimming: 11 bases; junction bases outside the gene matches: 10. The CDR3 extends over 15 amino acids. Germline V gene sequence: CDR1 GTSNPN, CDR2 SVGIG (reference sequence).

The chain links TRBV6-1 to TRBJ1-1; no firm D call. The CDR3 runs 11 residues. Germline CDR1 is MNHNS and CDR2 is SASEGT. Trimming stripped 2 bases from V and 8 bases from J, with 6 bases between. CDR3 nucleotide sequence: TGTGCCAGCAGTGAAAGTCGGGAAGCTTTCTTT. It specifies CASSESREAFF.

The CDR3 loop reads CASWTGGYSNQPQHF. CDR3 bases: TGTGCCAGCTGGACAGGGGGGTATAGCAATCAGCCCCAGCATTTT. The gene calls are TRBV28 and TRBJ1-5, with TRBD1 matching 10 bases. The germline V gene encodes CDR1 MDHEN and CDR2 SYDVKM. The CDR3 extends over 15 amino acids. The V segment lost 8 bases and the J segment 0 bases; nucleotides outside the gene matches: 4.

The J gene is TRBJ1-2, the V gene TRBV28, with a weak D call TRBD1 (6 bases). Germline CDR1 is MDHEN and CDR2 is SYDVKM. This CDR3 is 14 amino acids long. Trimming cost V 1 base and J 7 bases, with 13 bases left between them. This chain's CDR3 is CASSLFRGALGYTF. CDR3 coding DNA: TGTGCCAGCAGTTTATTTCGGGGGGCGCTTGGCTACACCTTC.

The V gene is TRBV7-2, the J gene TRBJ2-2; 9 nucleotides line up with TRBD2. V gave up 5 bases and J gave up 7 bases; unmatched junction bases: 8. The CDR3 length is 15 residues. Germline CDR1 reads SGHTA; CDR2 reads FQGNSA. CDR3 amino acids: CASSRRTSVGGELFF. The CDR3 DNA follows: TGTGCCAGCAGCCGTAGGACTAGCGTTGGCGGGGAGCTGTTTTTT.

The genes are TRBV5-1 and TRBJ2-1, with 10 bases that match TRBD2. CDR3 size: 16 residues. With 0 bases clipped from V and 3 bases from J, the junction kept 3 bases outside the gene matches. Germline assignment: CDR1 SGHRS and CDR2 YFSETQ. Here the CDR3 DNA reads TGCGCCAGCAGCTTGGAAGCGGGGGGGATCTACAATGAGCAGTTCTTC. Its protein product is CASSLEAGGIYNEQFF. The whole variable domain, remainder taken from reference TRBV5-1 and TRBJ2-1, is KAGVTQTPRYLIKTRGQQVTLSCSPISGHRSVSWYQQTPGQGLQFLFEYFSETQRNKGNFPGRFSGRQFSNSRSEMNVSTLELGDSALYLCASSLEAGGIYNEQFFGPGTRLTVL.

V gene TRBV19 combines with J gene TRBJ2-1, with TRBD1 as a possible D gene (6 bases). The CDR3 spans 14 residues. V lost 6 bases to trimming and J lost 4 bases, with 13 bases between them. Per the germline V gene, CDR1 is LNHDA and CDR2 is SQIVND (reference sequence). The CDR3 bases are TGTGCCAGTAGCGCAGGGGCCGATTACAATGAGCAGTTCTTC. Translation gives CASSAGADYNEQFF.

The genes are TRBV30 and TRBJ1-2, with D maybe TRBD1 (6 bases). CDR1 and CDR2 (germline): GTSNPN, SVGIG (reference sequence). The CDR3 covers 13 residues. V was shortened by 3 bases and J by 4 bases, with 12 bases between the two germline ends. CDR3 nucleotides: TGTGCCTGGAGGGGGGGGCAGTTCTATGGCTACACCTTC. It encodes CAWRGGQFYGYTF. Full variable domain (outside the CDR3, taken from reference TRBV30 and TRBJ1-2): SQTIHQWPATLVQPVGSPLSLECTVEGTSNPNLYWYRQAAGRGLQLLFYSVGIGQISSEVPQNLSASRPQDRQFILSSKKLLLSDSGFYLCAWRGGQFYGYTFGSGTRLTVV.

This clone was found a few times. V gene TRBV5-6 combines with J gene TRBJ1-2; 9 positions match TRBD1. The CDR3 loop spans 13 amino acids. Germline CDR1 SGHDT, CDR2 YYEEEE. Trimming took 3 bases from V and 7 from J; bases not matched to a gene: 4. The CDR3 sequence: CASSYRGLGGYTF. DNA for the CDR3: TGTGCCAGCAGCTACAGGGGGCTAGGTGGCTACACCTTC.

This chain links TRBV3-1 (or the pseudogene TRBV3-2) with TRBJ1-5, with unresolved D. The CDR3 contains 15 residues. In germline, CDR1 is LGHDT, CDR2 YNNKEL (reference sequence). V was cut by 1 base and J by 0 bases, with 7 bases left in between. CDR3 DNA: TGTGCCAGCAGCCAAGGCCGCTATAGCAATCAGCCCCAGCATTTT. Protein product: CASSQGRYSNQPQHF.

V is TRBV10-3 and J is TRBJ2-7; TRBD2 matches 8 bases. This CDR3 has 15 amino acids. J was trimmed by 5 bases and V by 6 bases; bases with no gene match: 12. Germline CDR1 is ENHRY and CDR2 is SYGVKD. CDR3 in amino acids: CAISEGLDGLDEQYF. The CDR3 coding sequence is TGTGCCATCAGCGAGGGACTAGACGGTTTGGACGAGCAGTACTTC.